This TCR beta chain was identified during a study of T cell changes during pregnancy in multiple sclerosis (dated by TCRdb to about 2019). The study in broad terms: The study looked at changes in the T cell repertoire across pregnancy in women with multiple sclerosis.

The library was built by means of the immunoSEQ multiplex PCR assay. TCRdb carries this immuneACCESS record with in-frame sequences only. Its versions omit some clonotypes, under half of them owing to an unresolved V gene in the studies checked, with the rest unexplained. The sample table lists 50,000 to 55,000 clones, 80% to 95% of them with a count of one. Under 0.65% of the sample is in the top ten clones. A remark on this clone: This clone's antigen is unknown. No much larger clonotype is one base removed from it; base qualities were not supplied.

CDR1 and CDR2, looked up from the germline V gene, are SGHRS and YFSETQ. From the cysteine through the phenylalanine, the CDR3 covers 14 amino acids. Kept here is only the CDR3 DNA, which spans 42 bases and is read in frame from base 1. Germline trimming amounts to 4 bases on V and 3 bases on J, with 6 as the count of junction bases outside the gene matches. Recombination joined TRBV5-1 with TRBJ1-2; 7 middle bases align to TRBD1. The TCR comes from a female donor with multiple sclerosis, enrolled in a pregnancy study. This specimen consisted of CD4+ T cells from peripheral blood mononuclear cells, obtained in the third trimester of pregnancy. The bases read TGCGCCAGCAGCATTCGACAGGGATACTATGGCTACACCTTC. The encoded protein is CASSIRQGYYGYTF.